This T cell receptor beta chain derives from a study of T cells in Graves' hyperthyroidism and ophthalmopathy. Study-wide results and caveats: The model forecast ophthalmopathy, anticipating it by a median approximately 7 months before onset. Separating ophthalmopathy from stable hyperthyroidism was achieved by a 13 V-J model. Among thyroid clonotypes expanded above 0.001, most also appeared in blood.

CDR3 size: 15 residues. Germline V gene lookup returns CDR1 SGHVS and CDR2 FNYEAQ. Trimming removed 2 bases from V and 4 bases from J, with 14 bases in between. What was amplified from RNA transcripts were TCR beta CDR3 regions. HTBI primers were used for first-round RT-PCR of the TCR CDR3. One entry per CDR3 protein, called by TCRdb with MiXCR from the multiplex PCR reads. The table shows 480,000 or so distinct CDR3 sequences, with roughly 45% occurring only once. To note about this clonotype: Its antigen is undetermined.

This sequence originates from an adult woman with Graves' disease, either hyperthyroidism or ophthalmopathy (not recorded which). Sample: peripheral blood or thyroid tissue (not recorded which). The V gene is TRBV7-6, the J gene TRBJ2-5; the D call may be TRBD1 or TRBD2 (5 bases each). DNA for the CDR3: TGTGCCAGCAGCTTACGCGAGGGGAAGGCAGAGACCCAGTACTTC. It is translated as CASSLREGKAETQYF.